Presented here are 2 T cell receptor beta chains from one specimen sequenced in a study of T-cell reconstitution after alpha-beta-depleted transplantation in children. The authors prepared the TCRbeta library with unique molecular identifiers. Via MiXCR, TCRdb re-called the PCR reads, giving one row per CDR3 protein. Among hundreds of thousands of distinct CDR3 sequences listed, around 13% were seen once. Sequencing was performed on PBMCs, taken before TCRalphabeta/CD19-depleted stem cell transplant. These receptors originate from a girl aged 2-10 years with congenital amegakaryocytic thrombocytopenia, due to receive a stem cell transplant.

In this sample, this clonotype turned up many times. The V and J genes are TRBV5-1 and TRBJ2-1; possible D gene TRBD1, 5 bases. Germline V CDR1 and CDR2: SGHRS, YFSETQ. V lost 0 bases and J 8 bases, leaving 21 bases between the germline ends. CDR3 length equals 17 residues. CDR3 loop: CASSLALGVLRVHEQFF. The CDR3 region has the DNA TGCGCCAGCAGCTTGGCCTTAGGGGTACTACGCGTCCATGAGCAGTTCTTC.

In this sample, this clonotype turned up a few times. The J gene is TRBJ2-1, the V gene TRBV29-1, with D tentatively TRBD2 (5 bases). Per the germline V gene, CDR1 is SQVTM and CDR2 is ANQGSEA. V was cut by 6 bases and J by 10 bases, with 13 bases left in between. This CDR3 region has 11 residues. DNA for the CDR3: TGCAGCGTCCCCGGGATTCCCGAGCAGTTCTTC. It encodes CSVPGIPEQFF.